These 23 T cell receptor beta chains were all obtained from the same sample, sequenced in a study of response to subunit inactivated influenza vaccine. TCRdb reprocessed the RT-PCR reads via MiXCR and lists one record per CDR3 protein. Of 250,000 to 350,000 distinct CDR3 sequences listed, 22% are singletons. Sequenced material: PBMCs from blood, taken about 19 months after vaccination. Receptors originate from a man in his fifties or sixties who received an inactivated influenza vaccine.

The chain joins TRBV6-5 to TRBJ1-6, with a weak D call TRBD1 (5 bases). The CDR3 spans 14 residues. The germline gives CDR1 MNHEY, CDR2 SVGAGI. V was clipped by 1 base and J by 7 bases, with 8 bases between them. CDR3 region: CASSYLGRNSPLHF. DNA for the CDR3: TGTGCCAGCAGTTACTTGGGGCGGAATTCACCCCTCCACTTT.

The chain employs TRBV11-2 and TRBJ2-5, with 9 bases lining up with TRBD1. Trimming cost V 6 bases and J 7 bases; bases outside gene matches: 0. The CDR3 is 11 amino acids. The germline gives CDR1 SGHAT, CDR2 FQNNGV. The CDR3 DNA sequence: TGTGCCAGCAGGACAGGGGGGACCCAGTACTTC. Translated: CASRTGGTQYF.

This chain joins TRBV29-1 and TRBJ1-2; 7 positions match TRBD1. The CDR3 covers 12 residues. V lost 7 bases to trimming and J lost 4 bases; unmatched junction nucleotides: 6. Looked up from germline, CDR1 is SQVTM and CDR2 is ANQGSEA. Here the CDR3 DNA reads TGCAGCGGTATGGACAGGCTCTATGGCTACACCTTC. It codes for CSGMDRLYGYTF.

This clonotype was detected a few times. The chain has TRBV11-2 and TRBJ1-4; D might be TRBD1 (6 bases). Trimming cost V 7 bases and J 2 bases, with 17 bases left between them. This CDR3 has 16 amino acids. CDR1 and CDR2 (germline): SGHAT, FQNNGV. The CDR3 is CASNNPYRATNEKLFF. As DNA, the CDR3 is TGTGCCAGCAACAACCCGTACAGGGCGACTAATGAAAAACTGTTTTTT.

This clonotype was seen a handful of times. V usage is TRBV5-1 and J usage is TRBJ2-5; 7 bases are shared with TRBD1. The CDR3 spans 14 residues. CDR1 is SGHRS, CDR2 YFSETQ, per germline. The junction had 8 bases not matched to a gene; V was cut back by 4 bases and J by 5 bases. For the CDR3, the DNA is TGCGCCAGCAGCGGGGGACAGACACGCGAGACCCAGTACTTC. This codes for CASSGGQTRETQYF.

V usage is TRBV6-1 and J usage is TRBJ1-3, with 7 bases aligning to TRBD1. Germline V gene sequence: CDR1 MNHNS, CDR2 SASEGT. This CDR3 has 15 residues. V shed 9 bases and J 5 bases; nucleotides not matched to a gene: 13. DNA of the CDR3: TGTGCCAGGAGGCCGCTTACAGGGGAACGAAACACCATATATTTT. Translating gives CARRPLTGERNTIYF.

This clonotype was seen more than once but under ten times. The CDR3 loop is CASSAPSGTGKEKLFF. The CDR3 region has the DNA TGTGCCAGCAGCGCCCCCTCCGGGACAGGGAAGGAGAAACTGTTTTTT. The V and J genes are TRBV4-2 and TRBJ1-4; 9 bases fit TRBD1. The CDR3 totals 16 residues. Germline trimming cut 5 bases from V and 11 bases from J; bases unmatched to any gene: 15. Germline V gene sequence: CDR1 LGHNA, CDR2 YNFKEQ.

The V and J genes are TRBV12-3 or TRBV12-4 and TRBJ1-3; D call uncertain. CDR3 length: 15 residues. The V and J ends lost 6 bases and 4 bases respectively, with 16 bases between them. This CDR3 reads CASSRHSGVGNTIYF. The CDR3 DNA reads as TGTGCCAGCAGCCGGCATTCAGGCGTCGGAAACACCATATATTTT.

The chain joins TRBV4-2 to TRBJ2-5; perhaps TRBD2 as D (6 bases). The CDR3 covers 16 residues. Germline V gene lookup returns CDR1 LGHNA and CDR2 YNFKEQ. V was clipped by 0 bases and J by 2 bases, with 13 bases between them. CDR3 nucleotides: TGTGCCAGCAGCCAAGAAGAGGGGACTCTTCAAGAGACCCAGTACTTC. Its protein product is CASSQEEGTLQETQYF.

This clonotype was detected a few times. This sequence joins TRBV11-2 and TRBJ1-4, with D perhaps TRBD1 (5 bases). CDR1 is SGHAT, CDR2 FQNNGV, per germline. Trimming cost V 5 bases and J 0 bases, with 7 bases left between them. There are 14 residues in the CDR3. In nucleotides, the CDR3 is TGTGCCAGCAGCCCAGGGACAACTAATGAAAAACTGTTTTTT. Translation gives CASSPGTTNEKLFF.

This clonotype was seen a handful of times. The genes are TRBV29-1 and TRBJ2-2; no clear D. The CDR3 has 14 residues. Germline-derived CDR1 and CDR2 are SQVTM and ANQGSEA. The V gene lost 4 bases and the J gene lost 1 base, with 10 bases spanning the gap. CDR3 protein: CSVVLSMNTGELFF. DNA of the CDR3: TGCAGCGTTGTCTTATCAATGAACACCGGGGAGCTGTTTTTT.

In this sample, this clonotype turned up once. CDR3 bases: TGCGCCAGCAGCCCGTGGACAGGGGGCTTAGAGACCCAGTACTTC. Its protein product is CASSPWTGGLETQYF. The V call is TRBV5-1, the J call TRBJ2-5, with 11 positions matching TRBD1. The germline V gene encodes CDR1 SGHRS and CDR2 YFSETQ. V lost 4 bases to trimming and J lost 4 bases; unmatched junction nucleotides: 6. The CDR3 totals 15 residues.

The chain has TRBV7-6 and TRBJ2-7, with D maybe TRBD2 (5 bases). This CDR3 is built from 13 residues. The V gene lost 5 bases and the J gene lost 4 bases, with 12 bases spanning the gap. CDR1 and CDR2 from the germline V gene are SGHVS and FNYEAQ. CDR3 DNA sequence: TGTGCCAGCAGCACGGGGAATCTGTACGAGCAGTACTTC. It is translated as CASSTGNLYEQYF.

This rearrangement joins TRBV6-5 to TRBJ1-2; D gene uncertain. V was pared by 7 bases and J by 0 bases, with 12 bases between. The length of the CDR3 is 14 residues. The germline gives CDR1 MNHEY, CDR2 SVGAGI. The CDR3 DNA follows: TGTGCCAGCACCCCGGCAGCGACTAACTATGGCTACACCTTC. Translated, it gives CASTPAATNYGYTF.

The V and J genes are TRBV4-3 and TRBJ2-3; D gene ambiguous. The germline V and J ends were trimmed by 3 bases and 0 bases, with 16 bases remaining between them. From germline, CDR1 is LGHNA and CDR2 YSLEER. The CDR3 length is 17 residues. As DNA, the CDR3 is TGCGCCAGCAGCCATACCACGCGGTCGGAGAGCACAGATACGCAGTATTTT. Translated, it gives CASSHTTRSESTDTQYF.

The chain links TRBV7-8 to TRBJ2-5; TRBD1 is a possible D gene (5 bases). V lost 5 bases and J lost 4, with 17 bases in between. CDR1 and CDR2 (germline): SGHVS, FQNEAQ. This CDR3 has 15 amino acids. The CDR3 sequence: CASSPEAQGRETQYF. CDR3 DNA: TGTGCCAGCAGCCCCGAAGCCCAGGGTAGAGAGACCCAGTACTTC.

The chain uses TRBV28 and TRBJ1-2, with D possibly being TRBD1 (5 bases). Germline V CDR1 and CDR2: MDHEN, SYDVKM. V gave up 4 bases and J gave up 0 bases, with 9 bases separating them. The length of the CDR3 is 14 residues. CDR3 loop: CASSSGPANYGYTF. The CDR3 DNA follows: TGTGCCAGCAGTTCGGGACCGGCTAACTATGGCTACACCTTC.

CDR3 sequence reads: CASTLGTRGEKLFF. Here the CDR3 DNA reads TGTGCCAGCACCCTGGGCACTCGAGGTGAAAAACTGTTTTTT. J is TRBJ1-4 and V is TRBV11-2; D call uncertain. The CDR3 covers 14 residues. Germline loops: CDR1 SGHAT, CDR2 FQNNGV. The ends were cut back, 7 bases at V and 7 bases at J, with 16 bases in the middle. The entire variable domain, with the rest obtained from reference TRBV11-2 and TRBJ1-4, is as follows: EAGVAQSPRYKIIEKRQSVAFWCNPISGHATLYWYQQILGQGPKLLIQFQNNGVVDDSQLPKDRFSAERLKGVDSTLKIQPAKLEDSAVYLCASTLGTRGEKLFFGSGTQLSVL.

J is TRBJ1-1 and V is TRBV7-2; D unclear. From germline, CDR1 is SGHTA and CDR2 FQGNSA. The CDR3 loop spans 15 amino acids. The germline V and J ends were trimmed by 5 bases and 4 bases, with 17 bases remaining between them. This CDR3 reads CASSPWPAEGTEAFF. For the CDR3, the DNA is TGTGCCAGCAGCCCCTGGCCGGCGGAGGGCACTGAAGCTTTCTTT.

This clonotype showed up just a few times. V and J are TRBV7-2 and TRBJ1-3; 7 bases map to TRBD1. This CDR3 region has 16 residues. Germline V gives CDR1 SGHTA, CDR2 FQGNSA. Trimming cost V 0 bases and J 4 bases; bases outside gene matches: 6. CDR3 nucleotides: TGTGCCAGCAGCTTAGCCCCGGGACAGATCGGAAACACCATATATTTT. Translated, it gives CASSLAPGQIGNTIYF.

This clonotype was seen a few times. CDR3 amino acids: CASHRGGYEQFF. The CDR3 DNA sequence: TGTGCCAGCCATCGAGGAGGTTATGAGCAGTTCTTC. The chain couples TRBV7-2 to TRBJ2-1; tentatively, D is TRBD2 (5 bases). Deletions cut 8 bases from V and 8 bases from J, with 13 bases between. This CDR3 contains 12 residues. From germline, CDR1 is SGHTA and CDR2 FQGNSA.

This chain uses TRBV28 with TRBJ2-1, with 8 bases fitting TRBD1. CDR3 length: 16 residues. Trimming removed 3 bases from V and 6 bases from J; junction bases left unmatched: 10. CDR1 and CDR2 (germline): MDHEN, SYDVKM. CDR3 sequence reads: CASSFLTGAAVNEQFF. The DNA of the CDR3 is TGTGCCAGCAGTTTCCTGACAGGGGCCGCAGTCAATGAGCAGTTCTTC. Variable domain in full (rest from reference TRBV28 and TRBJ2-1): DVKVTQSSRYLVKRTGEKVFLECVQDMDHENMFWYRQDPGLGLRLIYFSYDVKMKEKGDIPEGYSVSREKKERFSLILESASTNQTSMYLCASSFLTGAAVNEQFFGPGTRLTVL.

This chain uses TRBV24-1 with TRBJ2-1, with D tentatively TRBD1 (6 bases). From germline, CDR1 is KGHDR and CDR2 SFDVKD. This CDR3 has 16 amino acids. V lost 5 bases and J lost 3, with 16 bases in between. The CDR3 spells CATSATTGAHYNEQFF. CDR3 bases: TGTGCCACCAGTGCAACGACAGGCGCACACTACAATGAGCAGTTCTTC.